Listed below are T cell receptor beta chains from one sample, sequenced in a study of a mutant IDH1 vaccine in newly diagnosed glioma. Only in-frame clones appear in the TCRdb table, and some are missing; sequencing was by immunoSEQ multiplex PCR. Among about 48,000 clones, roughly 84% were seen once, and the ten largest hold approximately 6.7%. No cognate antigen is known for these TCRs. Here the sequenced sample was PBMCs, taken from a glioma patient whose treatment included an IDH1 peptide vaccine. All receptors come from a middle-aged man with glioma. Both conserved end residues are part of each CDR3. Each record gives: D gene, clone size, J gene, V gene, CDR3 protein, CDR3 DNA. A D gene is named only where the DNA matches it firmly. Expanded clones get a size class; other rows say once, few or many, or leave the size out.

NA,NA,TRBJ1-1,TRBV5-4,CASSKADGTEAFF,TGTGCCAGCAGCAAAGCCGACGGCACTGAAGCTTTCTTT
NA,NA,TRBJ2-7,TRBV14,CASSLWPTVVAYEQYF,TGTGCCAGCAGCCTTTGGCCAACGGTGGTTGCCTACGAGCAGTACTTC
NA,NA,TRBJ1-1,TRBV30,CAWSVLRFMNTEAFF,TGTGCCTGGAGTGTCCTGAGGTTTATGAACACTGAAGCTTTCTTT
NA,NA,TRBJ1-2,TRBV13,CASSPEQSEGYGYTF,TGTGCCAGCAGCCCCGAGCAGTCGGAGGGGTATGGCTACACCTTC
NA,NA,TRBJ1-1,TRBV25-1,CASSGWTENTEAFF,TGTGCCAGCAGTGGATGGACAGAGAACACTGAAGCTTTCTTT
NA,NA,TRBJ2-1,TRBV5-1,CASSLGNRGGRQFF,TGCGCCAGCAGCTTGGGAAACAGGGGGGGCCGGCAGTTCTTC
TRBD1,NA,TRBJ1-1,TRBV19,CASSFRRGREAEAFF,TGTGCCAGTAGTTTCCGCAGGGGGCGCGAGGCTGAAGCTTTCTTT
TRBD1,once,TRBJ2-3,TRBV30,CAWSAFGPTGGRDTQYF,TGTGCCTGGAGTGCCTTTGGGCCGACAGGGGGAAGGGATACGCAGTATTTT
TRBD1,NA,TRBJ1-2,TRBV6-5,CASRVGGGNYGYTF,TGTGCCAGTCGCGTAGGAGGGGGCAACTATGGCTACACCTTC
TRBD1,NA,TRBJ2-7,TRBV6-5,CASSGTVNSYEQYF,TGTGCCAGCTCCGGGACAGTGAACTCCTACGAGCAGTACTTC
NA,NA,TRBJ2-3,TRBV27,CASIPNQGGSYTQYF,TGTGCCAGCATCCCCAACCAGGGTGGGTCATATACGCAGTATTTT
TRBD1,NA,TRBJ1-1,TRBV5-6,CASSLGQGITEAFF,TGTGCCAGCAGCCTCGGACAGGGTATAACTGAAGCTTTCTTT
NA,NA,TRBJ2-3,TRBV5-1,CASSDFGADTQYF,TGCGCCAGCAGCGATTTTGGCGCAGATACGCAGTATTTT
NA,NA,TRBJ2-7,TRBV6-5,CASRQGHTSSYEQYF,TGTGCCAGCAGGCAGGGACACACAAGCTCCTACGAGCAGTACTTC
NA,NA,TRBJ2-6,TRBV15,CATSRDSNSGANVLTF,TGTGCCACCAGCAGAGACAGTAACTCTGGGGCCAACGTCCTGACTTTC
NA,NA,TRBJ1-2,TRBV2,CASGGDYGYTF,TGTGCCAGCGGGGGGGACTATGGCTACACCTTC
NA,few,TRBJ2-3,TRBV2,CASSQIAPDTQYF,TGTGCCAGCAGTCAGATAGCCCCAGATACGCAGTATTTT
NA,NA,TRBJ1-4,TRBV6-5,CASSYSGQGYEKLFF,TGTGCCAGCAGTTACTCAGGGCAGGGTTATGAAAAACTGTTTTTT
TRBD1,many,TRBJ2-7,TRBV19,CASSRDRSLYEQYF,TGTGCCAGTTCACGGGACAGAAGCCTCTACGAGCAGTACTTC
TRBD1,NA,TRBJ1-2,TRBV5-1,CASSLGDRERGGYGYTF,TGCGCCAGCAGCTTGGGGGACAGGGAAAGAGGAGGCTATGGCTACACCTTC
NA,NA,TRBJ1-2,TRBV15,CATSRELGAGYGYTF,TGTGCCACCAGCAGGGAACTAGGGGCCGGCTATGGCTACACCTTC
NA,NA,TRBJ2-3,TRBV4-2,CASSQYTDTQYF,TGTGCCAGCAGCCAATACACAGATACGCAGTATTTT
NA,NA,TRBJ2-7,TRBV7-9,CAVAGAGSSSYEQYF,TGTGCCGTTGCCGGAGCTGGTTCCTCCTCCTACGAGCAGTACTTC
NA,NA,TRBJ2-2,TRBV7-3,CASSGVANTGELFF,TGTGCCAGCAGCGGAGTGGCGAACACCGGGGAGCTGTTTTTT
TRBD1,NA,TRBJ2-5,TRBV19,CASSTGTGQETQYF,TGTGCCAGTAGTACCGGGACAGGCCAAGAGACCCAGTACTTC
NA,NA,TRBJ2-7,TRBV5-6,CASSYRGGNEQYF,TGTGCCAGCAGCTACAGGGGGGGGAACGAGCAGTACTTC
NA,NA,TRBJ2-3,TRBV5-6,CASSLGDTQYF,TGTGCCAGCAGCTTGGGTGATACGCAGTATTTT
NA,few,TRBJ1-3,TRBV5-5,CAPRGVLRNTIYF,TGTGCCCCGAGAGGGGTCTTGCGGAACACCATATATTTT
NA,NA,TRBJ2-7,TRBV7-8,CASSLRTGALYEQYF,TGTGCCAGCAGCTTAAGAACCGGGGCTCTCTACGAGCAGTACTTC
NA,NA,TRBJ1-1,TRBV6-6,CASSYPGEVTEAFF,TGTGCCAGCAGTTACCCAGGGGAGGTCACTGAAGCTTTCTTT
NA,NA,TRBJ1-3,TRBV12-5,CASGLFGTDTIYF,TGTGCTAGTGGTTTGTTCGGAACGGACACCATATATTTT
TRBD1,NA,TRBJ2-2,TRBV11-2,CASRAPGGAYRELFF,TGTGCCAGCCGGGCCCCAGGGGGCGCGTACCGGGAGCTGTTTTTT
NA,NA,TRBJ2-2,TRBV6-1,CASSTRAGELFF,TGTGCCAGCAGTACCAGGGCCGGGGAGCTGTTTTTT
TRBD1,NA,TRBJ2-7,TRBV15,CATSRGVPGGQYF,TGTGCCACCAGCAGGGGGGTACCAGGGGGGCAGTACTTC
NA,NA,TRBJ2-7,TRBV10-1,CASSEVIGGEQYF,TGCGCCAGCAGTGAGGTAATAGGGGGTGAGCAGTACTTC
TRBD1,medium-sized,TRBJ1-6,TRBV25-1,CASSWDRDNSPLHF,TGTGCCAGCAGCTGGGACAGGGATAATTCACCCCTCCACTTT
TRBD1,few,TRBJ2-3,TRBV5-1,CASSGQTGGTDTQYF,TGCGCCAGCAGCGGGCAGACAGGGGGCACAGATACGCAGTATTTT
NA,few,TRBJ1-1,TRBV6-5,CASRGRENTEAFF,TGTGCCAGCCGAGGCCGGGAGAACACTGAAGCTTTCTTT
NA,NA,TRBJ2-2,TRBV27,CASSPFAGELFF,TGTGCCAGCAGTCCTTTCGCCGGGGAGCTGTTTTTT
TRBD1,once,TRBJ1-2,TRBV6-5,CASIKTGSSYGYTF,TGTGCCAGCATTAAGACAGGGAGCTCCTATGGCTACACCTTC
TRBD1,few,TRBJ1-3,TRBV7-9,CASSPQGASGNTIYF,TGTGCCAGCAGCCCACAGGGGGCAAGTGGAAACACCATATATTTT
NA,NA,TRBJ2-7,TRBV19,CASSIALTSYEQYF,TGTGCCAGTAGTATAGCGCTAACCTCCTACGAGCAGTACTTC
NA,NA,TRBJ1-2,TRBV6-9,CASRTYGYTF,TGTGCCAGCAGGACCTATGGCTACACCTTC
NA,NA,TRBJ1-6,TRBV27,CASSFSARDTYMSPLHF,TGTGCCAGCAGTTTTTCGGCGCGGGACACATATATGTCACCCCTCCACTTT
TRBD1,NA,TRBJ2-7,TRBV10-3,CAIREGQGREQYF,TGTGCCATCAGGGAAGGACAGGGTCGGGAGCAGTACTTC
TRBD1,NA,TRBJ2-7,TRBV7-9,CASSLSQGDYEQYF,TGTGCCAGCAGCTTATCACAGGGGGACTACGAGCAGTACTTC
NA,NA,TRBJ1-4,TRBV7-9,CASRPGFEKLFF,TGTGCCAGCAGACCAGGGTTCGAAAAACTGTTTTTT
TRBD1,NA,TRBJ2-7,TRBV5-1,CASRDGQGRWDEQYF,TGCGCCAGCAGAGACGGACAGGGGAGATGGGACGAGCAGTACTTC
NA,NA,TRBJ2-3,TRBV4-3,CASSQVRVTDTQYF,TGCGCCAGCAGCCAAGTTAGAGTCACAGATACGCAGTATTTT
NA,few,TRBJ1-2,TRBV28,CASSGRTYGYTF,TGTGCCAGCAGTGGGCGGACCTATGGCTACACCTTC
NA,NA,TRBJ1-1,TRBV2,CASSVGGTEAFF,TGTGCCAGCAGTGTTGGGGGCACTGAAGCTTTCTTT
NA,NA,TRBJ2-2,TRBV10-1,CASSESTGELFF,TGCGCCAGCAGTGAGAGCACCGGGGAGCTGTTTTTT
TRBD2,NA,TRBJ2-5,TRBV7-8,CASSLEAGGPGETQYF,TGTGCCAGCAGCTTAGAAGCGGGGGGGCCGGGGGAGACCCAGTACTTC
NA,NA,TRBJ2-1,TRBV30,CAWSPTGGNEQFF,TGTGCCTGGAGCCCCACCGGGGGCAATGAGCAGTTCTTC
NA,few,TRBJ1-1,TRBV15,CATSSSENTEAFF,TGTGCCACCAGCAGCAGTGAGAACACTGAAGCTTTCTTT